These T cell receptor beta chains were read from a single sample in a study of CXCR3-negative and CXCR3-positive naive CD8 T cells. TCRdb reprocessed the 5' RACE reads and keeps a single row for each CDR3 protein, giving no DNA. The specimen's table records 90,000 to 150,000 distinct CDR3 sequences. Material: naive CXCR3+ CD8+ T cells from blood. Receptors originate from a human donor in good health. Some clones in this sample may be carry-over from other donors' samples. CDR3s include the opening cysteine and the closing phenylalanine or tryptophan. Fields, in order: V gene, J gene, CDR3 protein.

TRBV7-9	TRBJ2-7	CASSLGNRGYEQYF
TRBV7-3	TRBJ2-1	CASSLAGGPDEQFF
TRBV20-1	TRBJ1-1	CSARDATGSWSKGNTEAFF
TRBV13	TRBJ2-1	CASSLGLAGGPGNEQFF
TRBV20-1	TRBJ2-1	CSARRLAGNEQFF
TRBV6-2/TRBV6-3	TRBJ1-5	CASSPTEYSNQPQHF
TRBV20-1	TRBJ2-5	CSARDTDREQETQYF
TRBV28	TRBJ2-1	CATSDYNEQFF
TRBV30	TRBJ2-2	CARSTAANTGELFF
TRBV4-3	TRBJ2-1	CASSQEIAGGYNEQFF
TRBV5-4	TRBJ1-1	CASSPEGIWTEAFF
TRBV4-2	TRBJ2-3	CASSQDLFRRGGTDTQYF
TRBV11-1	TRBJ1-1	CASSFLLTDIGTEAFF
TRBV27	TRBJ2-1	CASRLAGSSYNEQFF
TRBV29-1	TRBJ2-7	CSVTGEWSYEQYF
TRBV7-9	TRBJ1-2	CASSAFGLEASYGYTF
TRBV5-4	TRBJ2-1	CASSDWTESYNEQFF
TRBV5-6	TRBJ2-1	CASSPLKTGEINEQFF
TRBV7-3	TRBJ2-7	CASSSPRGGVQQRSYEQYF
TRBV29-1	TRBJ2-1	CSVDGLAGVNEQFF
TRBV29-1	TRBJ2-7	CSVEVRGTGEQYF
TRBV27	TRBJ2-3	CASSKNEAPTGPGTQYF
TRBV18	TRBJ2-2	CASSPLNTLNWELFF
TRBV5-1	TRBJ2-7	CASSQQGSEQYF
TRBV15	TRBJ1-5	CATSRARDESDQPQHF
TRBV3-1	TRBJ2-7	CASSQVTQGDEQYF
TRBV12-3/TRBV12-4	TRBJ2-5	CASSTGETQYF
TRBV11-2	TRBJ1-4	CASSLGQAGMANEKLFF
TRBV6-5	TRBJ2-5	CASSTGPRQTQYF
TRBV5-1	TRBJ2-3	CASSSGGKADTQYF
TRBV4-3	TRBJ2-2	CASSQEEGASGELFF
TRBV5-6	TRBJ2-2	CASSRESTGELFF
TRBV15	TRBJ2-3	CATSATERTDTQYF
TRBV28	TRBJ2-7	CASSLLFYEQYF
TRBV5-1	TRBJ2-2	CASSLEVPGTTTSNTGELFF
TRBV5-5	TRBJ2-1	CASSSQYEQFF
TRBV7-3	TRBJ2-1	CASSSGLAGPPYNEQFF
TRBV12-3/TRBV12-4	TRBJ2-3	CASSLQGAADTQYF
TRBV12-3/TRBV12-4	TRBJ2-5	CASSKRTTSGVLETQYF
TRBV28	TRBJ2-7	CASSLSQGSEQYF
TRBV3-1	TRBJ2-5	CASSQDEVAGVQETQYF
TRBV27	TRBJ2-7	CASSSNGGYEQYF
TRBV7-9	TRBJ2-7	CASSFGGAPYEQYF
TRBV7-9	TRBJ2-7	CASSFLRDNSYEQYF
TRBV4-1	TRBJ2-1	CASSQLGREVLLEQFF
TRBV7-8	TRBJ1-3	CASSLVFWDTGNTIYF